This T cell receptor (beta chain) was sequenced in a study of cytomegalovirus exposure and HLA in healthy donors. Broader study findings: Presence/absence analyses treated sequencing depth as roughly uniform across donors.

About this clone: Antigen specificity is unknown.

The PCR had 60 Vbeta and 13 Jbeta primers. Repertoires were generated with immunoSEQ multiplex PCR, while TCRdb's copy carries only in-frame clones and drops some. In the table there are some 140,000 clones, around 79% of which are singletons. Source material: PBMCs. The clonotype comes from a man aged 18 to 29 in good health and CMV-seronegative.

CDR3 sequence reads: CASSPLHSGNTIYF. The DNA for the CDR3 is TGTGCCAGCAGCCCACTACACTCTGGAAACACCATATATTTT. This chain joins TRBV6-6 and TRBJ1-3; D remains unclear. The CDR3 is 14 residues long. Trimming cost V 6 bases and J 0 bases, with 9 bases left between them. CDR1 and CDR2 (germline): MNHNY, SVGAGI (reference sequence).